The 19 T cell receptor beta chains in this list originate from one sample, sequenced in a study of cytomegalovirus exposure and HLA in healthy donors. Data came from immunoSEQ multiplex PCR; TCRdb stores just in-frame clones and leaves some out. The table includes under 150,000 clones, around 88% detected once. Sequenced: PBMCs. The origin of the receptors is a woman under 30 in good health and CMV-seropositive.

This rearrangement joins TRBV18 to TRBJ1-1, with D perhaps TRBD1 (6 bases). CDR3 size: 13 residues. Trimming stripped 3 bases from V and 1 base from J, with 6 bases between. Germline loops: CDR1 KGHSH, CDR2 LQKENI. The CDR3 loop is CASSPGQNTEAFF. CDR3 nucleotide sequence: TGTGCCAGCTCACCGGGACAGAACACTGAAGCTTTCTTT.

The chain joins TRBV2 to TRBJ2-2; a weak D match, TRBD1 (6 bases). The V and J ends lost 0 bases and 6 bases respectively, with 23 bases between them. The CDR3 consists of 19 residues. CDR1 is SNHLY and CDR2 is FYNNEI in the germline V gene. CDR3 in DNA: TGTGCCAGCAGTGAAGCGCCACCGACTCGGACAGTTCTGTCCGGGGAGCTGTTTTTT. This sequence encodes CASSEAPPTRTVLSGELFF.

This clone appeared once. The genes are TRBV5-1 and TRBJ2-1, with D uncertain. V dropped 4 bases and J dropped 1 base, with 21 bases sitting between them. In germline, CDR1 is SGHRS, CDR2 YFSETQ. CDR3 length: 18 amino acids. The CDR3 reads CASSLNPSLSGSYNEQFF. The CDR3 DNA reads TGCGCCAGCAGCCTGAACCCCAGCCTCTCGGGTTCCTACAATGAGCAGTTCTTC.

The rearrangement uses TRBV7-8 and TRBJ2-3, with TRBD2 as a possible D gene (7 bases). The length of the CDR3 is 16 residues. CDR1 is SGHVS, CDR2 FQNEAQ, per germline. V was shortened by 3 bases and J by 4 bases, with 17 bases between the two germline ends. CDR3 coding DNA: TGTGCCAGCAGCTTGGGAGGGCGGGGGCGCTCAGATACGCAGTATTTT. This translates into CASSLGGRGRSDTQYF.

The chain recombines TRBV6-5 with TRBJ2-7, with 7 bases identical to TRBD1. The germline V gene has CDR1 MNHEY and CDR2 SVGAGI. J lost 3 bases, V lost 4 bases, and 12 bases had no gene match. The CDR3 runs 16 residues. CDR3 sequence: CASSSRLSPGGYEQYF. CDR3 DNA: TGTGCCAGCAGTTCCCGACTTTCCCCAGGGGGCTACGAGCAGTACTTC.

This sequence joins TRBV5-1 and TRBJ2-3; 12 nucleotides match TRBD2. This CDR3 contains 17 residues. Germline V CDR1 and CDR2: SGHRS, YFSETQ. V lost 1 base and J lost 6; bases outside the gene matches: 9. The CDR3 sequence: CASSLSRLAGGPDTQYF. In nucleotides, the CDR3 is TGCGCCAGCAGCTTGTCACGCCTAGCGGGAGGGCCCGATACGCAGTATTTT.

The rearrangement uses TRBV9 and TRBJ2-3; 8 positions agree with TRBD1. Germline V gives CDR1 SGDLS, CDR2 YYNGEE. Unmatched junction bases numbered 5, after V lost 3 bases and J lost 5 bases. This CDR3 region has 14 residues. As DNA, the CDR3 is TGTGCCAGCAGCGGGCGGACAGGGAAAGATACGCAGTATTTT. Encoded protein: CASSGRTGKDTQYF.

The CDR3 is CASSLAAGGRTGELFF. CDR3 DNA: TGTGCCAGCAGCTTAGCAGCGGGAGGGCGCACCGGGGAGCTGTTTTTT. The V call is TRBV7-6, the J call TRBJ2-2; 10 bases agree with TRBD2. The V gene end was trimmed by 0 bases and the J gene end by 4 bases; junction bases not matched to a gene: 2. In germline, CDR1 is SGHVS, CDR2 FNYEAQ. This CDR3 has 16 residues. Drawing the rest from reference TRBV7-6 and TRBJ2-2, the complete variable domain is GAGVSQSPRYKVTKRGQDVALRCDPISGHVSLYWYRQALGQGPEFLTYFNYEAQQDKSGLPNDRFSAERPEGSISTLTIQRTEQRDSAMYRCASSLAAGGRTGELFFGEGSRLTVL.

This chain joins TRBV4-1 and TRBJ2-5; no clear D gene. The CDR3 is 13 amino acids. The germline V gene encodes CDR1 MGHRA and CDR2 YSYEKL. Trimming left V 0 bases short and J 3 bases short, with 5 bases between. The CDR3 DNA follows: TGCGCCAGCAGCCAAGATTCGGAAGAGACCCAGTACTTC. It is translated as CASSQDSEETQYF.

This clone was seen at least ten times. This chain links TRBV4-2 with TRBJ1-4; 8 nucleotides line up with TRBD1. J lost 7 bases, V lost 1 base, and 5 bases had no gene match. The CDR3 consists of 15 residues. CDR1 LGHNA and CDR2 YNFKEQ come from the germline V gene. The CDR3 DNA reads TGTGCCAGCAGCCAAGGGAAGGGACAGGCTGAAAAACTGTTTTTT. Its translation is CASSQGKGQAEKLFF.

This chain links TRBV18 with TRBJ1-2, with D possibly TRBD1 on 6 matching bases. CDR1 and CDR2 from the germline V gene are KGHSH and LQKENI. There are 14 residues in the CDR3. V was clipped by 1 base and J by 1 base, with 7 bases between them. This CDR3 reads CASSPQGDNYGYTF. The DNA for the CDR3 is TGTGCCAGCTCACCACAGGGGGATAACTATGGCTACACCTTC.

This clone was seen just once. The chain recombines TRBV2 with TRBJ2-7, with 10 bases lining up with TRBD1. The CDR3 has 14 residues. J lost 1 base, V lost 3 bases, and 0 bases had no gene match. The V gene's germline CDR1 is SNHLY and CDR2 FYNNEI. CDR3 nucleotide sequence: TGTGCCAGCAGTGAGGACAGGGGGTCCTACGAGCAGTACTTC. Amino acids: CASSEDRGSYEQYF.

The chain links TRBV28 to TRBJ2-7, with D tentatively TRBD2 (5 bases). Germline CDR1 reads MDHEN; CDR2 reads SYDVKM. The CDR3 length is 14 residues. The ends were cut back, 4 bases at V and 5 bases at J, with 15 bases in the middle. In DNA form, the CDR3 reads TGTGCCAGCAGTTGGAGGCGCGGTCTTAACGAGCAGTACTTC. This translates into CASSWRRGLNEQYF.

The V gene is TRBV29-1, the J gene TRBJ2-5; perhaps TRBD1 as D (5 bases). The germline gives CDR1 SQVTM, CDR2 ANQGSEA. Trimming stripped 1 base from V and 4 bases from J, with 19 bases between. The CDR3 has 16 residues. The CDR3 here is CSVEVFGRGNIETQYF. In DNA form, the CDR3 reads TGCAGCGTTGAAGTTTTTGGAAGGGGTAACATAGAGACCCAGTACTTC. Full variable domain (outside the CDR3, taken from reference TRBV29-1 and TRBJ2-5): SAVISQKPSRDICQRGTSLTIQCQVDSQVTMMFWYRQQPGQSLTLIATANQGSEATYESGFVIDKFPISRPNLTFSTLTVSNMSPEDSSIYLCSVEVFGRGNIETQYFGPGTRLLVL.

The rearrangement joins TRBV2 to TRBJ2-1; D might be TRBD2 (5 bases). The germline V gene encodes CDR1 SNHLY and CDR2 FYNNEI. The CDR3 loop spans 16 amino acids. Trimming removed 4 bases from V and 0 bases from J, with 13 bases in between. The DNA for the CDR3 is TGTGCCAGCAGTGGGAGGAGGCTTAGCTCCTACAATGAGCAGTTCTTC. It specifies CASSGRRLSSYNEQFF.

The chain recombines TRBV14 with TRBJ2-1; 8 bases agree with TRBD2. Germline V lookup: CDR1 SGHDN, CDR2 FVKESK. V was pared by 2 bases and J by 8 bases, with 17 bases of the junction left unmatched. This CDR3 spans 18 amino acids. The CDR3, as DNA: TGTGCCAGCAGCCAATACAACGCGGGGGGCCTGAGGGGCGATGAGCAGTTCTTC. Its translation is CASSQYNAGGLRGDEQFF.

This rearrangement joins TRBV5-1 to TRBJ1-6, with D hard to call. The CDR3 consists of 13 residues. V gave up 4 bases and J gave up 9 bases, with 11 bases separating them. Germline CDR1 and CDR2: SGHRS and YFSETQ. The CDR3 nucleotides are TGCGCCAGCAGCCAAGAGGTGGGTTCACCCCTCCACTTT. Its protein product is CASSQEVGSPLHF.

The V gene is TRBV7-3, the J gene TRBJ1-1; no firm D call. Deletions cut 3 bases from V and 4 bases from J, with 9 bases between. The CDR3 runs 13 residues. Germline-derived CDR1 and CDR2 are SGHTA and FQGTGA. DNA of the CDR3: TGTGCCAGCAGCTTCGGTTCCGCCACTGAAGCTTTCTTT. It translates to CASSFGSATEAFF.

The gene calls are TRBV5-6 and TRBJ2-7, with 8 bases lining up with TRBD1. The CDR3 consists of 14 residues. The J segment lost 6 bases and the V segment lost 3 bases, leaving 8 bases of the junction unmatched. Germline assignment: CDR1 SGHDT and CDR2 YYEEEE. CDR3 sequence (DNA): TGTGCCAGCAGCTCCGGGACAGGAAATTCCGAGCAGTACTTC. Translated, it gives CASSSGTGNSEQYF.